The 8 T cell receptor beta chains in this list originate from one sample, sequenced in a study of tumor-infiltrating lymphocytes in primary liver carcinoma. Synthesis of TCR beta cDNA was carried out from about 540 ng total RNA with a constant-region primer. Three nested multiplex PCR rounds, a slightly modified ARM-PCR, produced the libraries for TCR beta. The first two PCR rounds used TRBV1-TRBV30 forward primers with a C-beta reverse primer, 10 to 11 cycles each. TCRdb reprocessed the multiplex PCR reads via MiXCR and lists one record per CDR3 protein. This table holds approximately 330,000 distinct CDR3 sequences, around three fifths found once. The blood RNA (from unsorted whole blood) was obtained, and germline DNA was also extracted. Specimen: peripheral blood. These receptors all come from a middle-aged man with primary liver carcinoma and hepatitis B virus infection.

The chain joins TRBV5-1 to TRBJ1-6; D is ambiguous. Germline V gives CDR1 SGHRS, CDR2 YFSETQ. This CDR3 spans 14 amino acids. V lost 4 bases, J lost 7 bases, and 12 bases lay in between. The DNA for the CDR3 is TGCGCCAGCAGCGCGGGCGGCGCGAATTCACCCCTCCACTTT. Translation: CASSAGGANSPLHF.

A single count supports this clonotype. One end of the junction varies from germline; a read error may be responsible. The rearrangement joins TRBV11-2 to TRBJ2-5; TRBD2 matches 7 bases. There are 16 residues in the CDR3. CDR1 is SGHAT, CDR2 FQNNGV, per germline. The CDR3 nucleotides are TGTGCAAGCAGCTCGTTCTCGCGGGAGACCCGAGAGACCCAGTGCTTC. This sequence encodes CASSSFSRETRETQCF.

Concerning this clonotype itself: Because it lacks the conserved phenylalanine or tryptophan at the end, this CDR3 is likely a read error. The chain joins TRBV11-2 to TRBJ2-5; D may be TRBD2 (6 bases). This CDR3 has 14 residues. Looked up from germline, CDR1 is SGHAT and CDR2 is FQNNGV. The V end was cut by 0 bases, the J end by 2 bases, with 7 bases between. The CDR3 sequence is CASSLDAGQETQYY. The CDR3 bases are TGTGCCAGCAGCTTAGATGCGGGGCAAGAGACCCAGTACTAC.

In the case of this clonotype: This may stem from a read error, because a much larger clone lies one nucleotide away. This rearrangement joins TRBV5-5 to TRBJ2-2, with D maybe TRBD2 (5 bases). Germline V lookup: CDR1 SGHKS, CDR2 YYEKEE (reference sequence). The CDR3 spans 13 residues. The CDR3 DNA is TGTGCCAGCAGCTTGCTGGAAACCGGGGAGCTGCTTTTT. Its translation: CASSLLETGELLF.

About this clonotype: This clone may be a read error of a much larger clone one base away. The chain employs TRBV5-5 and TRBJ2-5; a weak D match, TRBD1 (5 bases). There are 13 residues in the CDR3. Germline V CDR1 and CDR2: SGHKS, YYEKEE (reference sequence). With 0 bases removed from V and 4 bases from J, the gap between germline ends came to 7 bases. The CDR3: CASSLVRVETQYF. The CDR3 nucleotides read TGTGCCAGCAGCTTGGTCAGGGTAGAGACCCAGTACTTC. Complete variable domain (other parts from reference TRBV5-5 and TRBJ2-5): DAGVTQSPTHLIKTRGQQVTLRCSPISGHKSVSWYQQVLGQGPQFIFQYYEKEERGRGNFPDRFSARQFPNYSSELNVNALLLGDSALYLCASSLVRVETQYFGPGTRLLVL.

This clonotype was detected many times. The J gene is TRBJ1-1, the V gene TRBV6-6, with TRBD1 as a possible D gene (5 bases). This CDR3 is built from 15 residues. V dropped 2 bases and J dropped 1 base, with 11 bases sitting between them. The germline V gene has CDR1 MNHNY and CDR2 SVGAGI (reference sequence). The CDR3 nucleotides read TGTGCCAGCAGTTACCTGGGGGAATCGAACACTGAAGCTTTCTTT. This gives the protein CASSYLGESNTEAFF.

This clonotype turned up a few times. The chain employs TRBV10-3 and TRBJ1-4; 10 positions agree with TRBD1. J lost 7 bases, V lost 6 bases, and 2 bases had no gene match. Germline V gene sequence: CDR1 ENHRY, CDR2 SYGVKD. The CDR3 length is 13 residues. DNA for the CDR3: TGTGCCATCAGCCGGGACAGGGGTGAAAAACTGTTTTTT. Protein: CAISRDRGEKLFF.

The chain joins TRBV6-2 or TRBV6-3 to TRBJ2-2, with 7 positions matching TRBD2. Germline loops: CDR1 MNHEY, CDR2 SVGEGT. V lost 9 bases and J lost 3; bases outside the gene matches: 22. This CDR3 has 19 residues. The CDR3 DNA is TGTGCCAGGAGCTCCCCTCATAGTCCCCGGGGAGGGTACACCGGGGAGCTGTTTTTT. This translates into CARSSPHSPRGGYTGELFF.